The clone carrying this TCR beta chain was observed once. Its specificity is not known. These data originate in a study of cytomegalovirus exposure and HLA in healthy donors. Points from the study as a whole: Versus the approximately 700-donor mean, an Asian-associated ancestry cluster reportedly showed fewer N-insertions in a later analysis.

Amplification used 60 Vbeta primers and 13 Jbeta primers. TCRdb keeps only in-frame clones here, not all; method: immunoSEQ multiplex PCR. The table has more than 130,000 clones, about 70% seen once; the top ten hold almost 4%. This CDR3 has 14 residues. Trimming cost V 3 bases and J 2 bases; bases outside gene matches: 3. The germline V gene encodes CDR1 SGHDT and CDR2 YYEEEE. Sample: PBMCs. The TCR comes from a man between 18 and 35 years old in good health and CMV-seronegative. The chain carries TRBV5-6 and TRBJ2-5, with 8 bases fitting TRBD1. Here the CDR3 reads CASSWGTGQETQYF. For the CDR3, the DNA is TGTGCCAGCAGCTGGGGGACAGGACAAGAGACCCAGTACTTC.